The TCR beta chain under discussion was sequenced for a study of cytomegalovirus exposure and HLA in healthy donors. Trimming shortened V by 8 bases and J by 3 bases, and 21 bases separated the two germline ends. The CDR3 consists of 16 residues. The germline V gene encodes CDR1 MNHEY and CDR2 SMNVEV (reference sequence). Vbeta (60) and Jbeta (13) primers were used in the PCR. Profiling relied on immunoSEQ multiplex PCR, and the TCRdb table lists in-frame clones only, not all of them. The data contain more than 110,000 clones, roughly 79% of them singletons. Sequenced sample: PBMCs. This clonotype originated in a man in his thirties or forties in good health and CMV-seropositive. V usage is TRBV27 and J usage is TRBJ2-3; TRBD1 might be the D (6 bases). CDR3 amino acids: CASLPDSNYPTDTQYF. The CDR3 DNA reads TGTGCCAGCCTCCCGGACAGCAACTACCCAACAGATACGCAGTATTTT.